The clone carrying this T cell receptor beta chain was recorded a few times. Other DNA variants within this sample encode the same CDR3. The length of the CDR3 is 18 residues. V lost 4 bases and J lost 0; bases outside the gene matches: 7. Germline lookup yields CDR1 SEHNR and CDR2 FQNEAQ (reference sequence). Methods used by the authors: Reference gene primers were amplified, and this amplification served to estimate nucleated cell counts. Libraries were prepared by immunoSEQ multiplex PCR; TCRdb keeps only in-frame clonotypes and omits some of them. V and J calls plus clone size are reproduced from that table; the DNA served to infer D and trimming. This table has tens of thousands of clones, just over 90% appearing once. These data come from a study of blood T cell repertoires in COVID-19. For the study at large: Sites in the United States, Italy and Spain provided acute and convalescent COVID-19 samples. Sources were T cells, B-cell-depleted T cells, or PBMCs; the material itself was cDNA or gDNA.

V gene TRBV7-9 combines with J gene TRBJ2-2; 11 bases agree with TRBD1. The sample was peripheral blood. This clonotype was sampled from a human donor in a cohort sampled during active COVID-19. The CDR3 reads CASSSWTGGGANTGELFF. As DNA, the CDR3 is TGTGCCAGCAGCTCCTGGACAGGGGGCGGAGCGAACACCGGGGAGCTGTTTTTT.